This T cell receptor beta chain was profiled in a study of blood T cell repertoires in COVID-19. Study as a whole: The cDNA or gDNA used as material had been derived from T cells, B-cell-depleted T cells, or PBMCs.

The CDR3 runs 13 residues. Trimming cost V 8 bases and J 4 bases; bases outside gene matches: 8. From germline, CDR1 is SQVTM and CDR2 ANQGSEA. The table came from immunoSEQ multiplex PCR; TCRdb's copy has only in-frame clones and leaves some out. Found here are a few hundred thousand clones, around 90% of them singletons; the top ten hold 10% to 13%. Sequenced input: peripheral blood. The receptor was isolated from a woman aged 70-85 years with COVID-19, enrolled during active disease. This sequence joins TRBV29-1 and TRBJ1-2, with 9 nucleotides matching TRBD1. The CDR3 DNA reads TGCAGCATACAGGGGGCCCTTCCCTATGGCTACACCTTC. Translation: CSIQGALPYGYTF. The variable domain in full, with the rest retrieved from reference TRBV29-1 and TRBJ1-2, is SAVISQKPSRDICQRGTSLTIQCQVDSQVTMMFWYRQQPGQSLTLIATANQGSEATYESGFVIDKFPISRPNLTFSTLTVSNMSPEDSSIYLCSIQGALPYGYTFGSGTRLTVV.